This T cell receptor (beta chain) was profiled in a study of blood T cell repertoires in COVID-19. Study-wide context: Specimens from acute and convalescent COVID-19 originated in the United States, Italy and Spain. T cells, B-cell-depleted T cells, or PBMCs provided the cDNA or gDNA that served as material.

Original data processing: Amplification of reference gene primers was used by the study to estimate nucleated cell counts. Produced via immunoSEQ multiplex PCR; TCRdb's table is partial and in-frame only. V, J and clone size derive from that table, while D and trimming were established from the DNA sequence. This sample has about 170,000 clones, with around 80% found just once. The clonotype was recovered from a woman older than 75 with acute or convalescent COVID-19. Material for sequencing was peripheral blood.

CDR3 coding DNA: TGTGCCAGCAGTCCCTCTACTAGCGGGAGGGGTTCTGAGCAGTTCTTC. Amino acid sequence: CASSPSTSGRGSEQFF. The chain recombines TRBV27 with TRBJ2-1; TRBD2 matches at 13 bases. The CDR3 is 16 amino acids. Germline V lookup: CDR1 MNHEY, CDR2 SMNVEV (reference sequence). Losses at the gene ends were 5 bases for V and 9 bases for J; bases not matched to a gene: 10.